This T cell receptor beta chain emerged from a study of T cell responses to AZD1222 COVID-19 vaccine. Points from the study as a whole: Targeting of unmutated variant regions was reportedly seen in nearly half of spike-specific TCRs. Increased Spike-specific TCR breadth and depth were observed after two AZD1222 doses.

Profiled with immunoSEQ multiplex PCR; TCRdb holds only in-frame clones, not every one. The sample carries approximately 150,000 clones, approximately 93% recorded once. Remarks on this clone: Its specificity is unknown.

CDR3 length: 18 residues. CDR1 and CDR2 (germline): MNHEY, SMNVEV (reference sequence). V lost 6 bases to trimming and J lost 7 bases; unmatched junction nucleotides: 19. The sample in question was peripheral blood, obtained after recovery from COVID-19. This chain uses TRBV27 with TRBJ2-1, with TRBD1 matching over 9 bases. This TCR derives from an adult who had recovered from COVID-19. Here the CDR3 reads CASRTGTGFGAAKNEQFF. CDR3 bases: TGTGCCAGCAGAACCGGGACAGGGTTCGGTGCAGCCAAGAATGAGCAGTTCTTC.